The present T cell receptor beta chain was sequenced within a study of blood T cell repertoires in COVID-19. Study background: Acute and convalescent COVID-19 samples came from the United States, Italy and Spain. PBMCs, B-cell-depleted T cells, or T cells were the source of the cDNA or gDNA that made up the material.

This clone was observed a few times. The repertoire was sequenced with immunoSEQ multiplex PCR; TCRdb's copy has only in-frame clones and lacks some. This sample has about 190,000 clones, with 80% to 90% found just once. CDR3 length: 18 residues. Germline V gene lookup returns CDR1 SGHRS and CDR2 YFSETQ. The V and J ends lost 4 bases and 0 bases, in that order; junction bases with no gene match: 15. The sequencing input was peripheral blood. The J gene is TRBJ2-7, the V gene TRBV5-1; 8 bases are shared with TRBD1. The receptor comes from a man under 40 with acute or convalescent COVID-19. CDR3 DNA: TGCGCCAGCAGCCCAGGACAGGGAATGCACCCCCTCTCCTACGAGCAGTACTTC. Translation gives CASSPGQGMHPLSYEQYF. The whole variable domain, filled in from reference TRBV5-1 and TRBJ2-7, reads KAGVTQTPRYLIKTRGQQVTLSCSPISGHRSVSWYQQTPGQGLQFLFEYFSETQRNKGNFPGRFSGRQFSNSRSEMNVSTLELGDSALYLCASSPGQGMHPLSYEQYFGPGTRLTVT.